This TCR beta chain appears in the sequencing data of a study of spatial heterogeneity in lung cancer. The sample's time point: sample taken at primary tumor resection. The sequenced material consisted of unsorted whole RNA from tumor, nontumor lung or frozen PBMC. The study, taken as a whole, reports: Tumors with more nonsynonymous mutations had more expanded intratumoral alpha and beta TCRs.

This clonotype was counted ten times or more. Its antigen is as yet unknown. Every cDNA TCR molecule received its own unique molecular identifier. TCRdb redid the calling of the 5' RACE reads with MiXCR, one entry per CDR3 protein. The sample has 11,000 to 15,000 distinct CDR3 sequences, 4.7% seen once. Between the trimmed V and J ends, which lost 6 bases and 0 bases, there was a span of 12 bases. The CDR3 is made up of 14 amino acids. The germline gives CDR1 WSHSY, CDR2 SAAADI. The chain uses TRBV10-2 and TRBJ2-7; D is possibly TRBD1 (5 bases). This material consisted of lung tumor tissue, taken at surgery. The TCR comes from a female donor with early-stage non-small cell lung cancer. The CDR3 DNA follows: TGCGCCAGCAGCCCGACAGACAGCTCCTACGAGCAGTACTTC. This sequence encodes CASSPTDSSYEQYF.